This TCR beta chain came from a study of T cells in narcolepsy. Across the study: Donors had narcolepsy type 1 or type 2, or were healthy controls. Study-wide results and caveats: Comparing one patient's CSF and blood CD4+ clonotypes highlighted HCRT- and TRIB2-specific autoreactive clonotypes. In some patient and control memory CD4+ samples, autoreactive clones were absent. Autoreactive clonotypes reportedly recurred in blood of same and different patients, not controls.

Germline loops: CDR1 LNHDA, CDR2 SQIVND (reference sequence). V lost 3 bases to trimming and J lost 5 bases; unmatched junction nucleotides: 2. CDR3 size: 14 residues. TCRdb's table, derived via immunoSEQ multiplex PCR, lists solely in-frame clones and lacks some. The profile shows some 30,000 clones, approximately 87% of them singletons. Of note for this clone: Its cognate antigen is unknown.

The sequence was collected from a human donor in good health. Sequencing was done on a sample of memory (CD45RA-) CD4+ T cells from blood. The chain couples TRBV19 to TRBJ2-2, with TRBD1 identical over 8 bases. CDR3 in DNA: TGTGCCAGTAGTATCGGGGACAGGACCGGGGAGCTGTTTTTT. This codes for CASSIGDRTGELFF. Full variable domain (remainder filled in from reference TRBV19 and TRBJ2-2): DGGITQSPKYLFRKEGQNVTLSCEQNLNHDAMYWYRQDPGQGLRLIYYSQIVNDFQKGDIAEGYSVSREKKESFPLTVTSAQKNPTAFYLCASSIGDRTGELFFGEGSRLTVL.